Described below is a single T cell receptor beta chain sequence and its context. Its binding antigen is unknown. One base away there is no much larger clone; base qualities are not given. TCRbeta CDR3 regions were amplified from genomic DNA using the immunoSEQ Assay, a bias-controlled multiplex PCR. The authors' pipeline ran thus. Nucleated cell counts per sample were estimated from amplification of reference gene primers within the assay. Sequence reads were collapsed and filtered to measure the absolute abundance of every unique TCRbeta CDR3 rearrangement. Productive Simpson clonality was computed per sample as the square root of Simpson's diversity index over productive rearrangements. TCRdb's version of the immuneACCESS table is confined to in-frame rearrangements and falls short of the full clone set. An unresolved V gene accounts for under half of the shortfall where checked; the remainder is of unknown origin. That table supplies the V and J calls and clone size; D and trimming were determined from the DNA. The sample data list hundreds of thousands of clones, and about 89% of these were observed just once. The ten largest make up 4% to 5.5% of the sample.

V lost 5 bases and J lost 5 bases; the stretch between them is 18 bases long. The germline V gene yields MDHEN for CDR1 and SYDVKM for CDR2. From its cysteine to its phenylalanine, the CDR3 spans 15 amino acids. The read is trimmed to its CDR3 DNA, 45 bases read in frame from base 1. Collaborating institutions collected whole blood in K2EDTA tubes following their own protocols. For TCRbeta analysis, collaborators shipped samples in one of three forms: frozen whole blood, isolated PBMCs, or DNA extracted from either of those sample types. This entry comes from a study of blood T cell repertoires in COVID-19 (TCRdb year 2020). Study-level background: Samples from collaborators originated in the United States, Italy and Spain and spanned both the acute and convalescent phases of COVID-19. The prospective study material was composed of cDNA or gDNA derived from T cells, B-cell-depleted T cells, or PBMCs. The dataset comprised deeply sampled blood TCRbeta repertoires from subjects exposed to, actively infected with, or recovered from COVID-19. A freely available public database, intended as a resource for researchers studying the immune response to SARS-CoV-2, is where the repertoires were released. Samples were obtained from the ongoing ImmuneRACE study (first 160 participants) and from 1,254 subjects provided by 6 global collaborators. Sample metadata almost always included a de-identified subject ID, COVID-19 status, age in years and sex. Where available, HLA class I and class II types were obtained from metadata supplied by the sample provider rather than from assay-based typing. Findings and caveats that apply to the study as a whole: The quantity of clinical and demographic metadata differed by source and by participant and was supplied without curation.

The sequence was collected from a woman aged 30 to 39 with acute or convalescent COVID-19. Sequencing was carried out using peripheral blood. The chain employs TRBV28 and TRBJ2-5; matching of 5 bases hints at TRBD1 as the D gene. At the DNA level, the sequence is TGTGCCAGCAGTCCCCAGTTGTCAGGGTTGGAGACCCAGTACTTC. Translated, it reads CASSPQLSGLETQYF.